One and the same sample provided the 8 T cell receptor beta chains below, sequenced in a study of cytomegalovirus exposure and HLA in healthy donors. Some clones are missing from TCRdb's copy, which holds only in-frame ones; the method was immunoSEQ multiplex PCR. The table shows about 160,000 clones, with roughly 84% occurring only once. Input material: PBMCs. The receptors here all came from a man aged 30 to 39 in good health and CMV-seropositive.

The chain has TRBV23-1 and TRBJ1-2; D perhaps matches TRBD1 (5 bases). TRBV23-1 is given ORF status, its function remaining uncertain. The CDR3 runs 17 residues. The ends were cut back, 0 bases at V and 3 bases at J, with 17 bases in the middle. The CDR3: CASSQSGREGGDYGYTF. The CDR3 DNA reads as TGCGCCAGCAGTCAATCAGGTAGGGAGGGAGGGGACTATGGCTACACCTTC.

CDR3 in DNA: TGTGCCAGCAGCTTTGTGGGGGCAGGGCCCCTGATAAGTAAGCAGTATTTT. It translates to CASSFVGAGPLISKQYF. This sequence joins TRBV5-4 and TRBJ2-3; D possibly corresponds to TRBD1 (6 bases). Germline loops: CDR1 SGHNT, CDR2 YYREEE (reference sequence). This CDR3 has 17 amino acids. V was clipped by 2 bases and J by 11 bases, with 27 bases between them. Combining the CDR3 with reference TRBV5-4 and TRBJ2-3 gives the whole variable domain ETGVTQSPTHLIKTRGQQVTLRCSSQSGHNTVSWYQQALGQGPQFIFQYYREEENGRGNFPPRFSGLQFPNYSSELNVNALELDDSALYLCASSFVGAGPLISKQYFGPGTRLTVL.

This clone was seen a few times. The CDR3: CSVEDRGPSGSNEQFF. In DNA, the CDR3 is TGCAGCGTTGAAGACAGGGGGCCTAGCGGGAGCAATGAGCAGTTCTTC. V gene TRBV29-1 combines with J gene TRBJ2-1; 10 bases line up with TRBD2. The CDR3 is made up of 16 amino acids. The V gene's germline CDR1 is SQVTM and CDR2 ANQGSEA. V trimming: 0 bases; J trimming: 6 bases; junction bases outside the gene matches: 8.

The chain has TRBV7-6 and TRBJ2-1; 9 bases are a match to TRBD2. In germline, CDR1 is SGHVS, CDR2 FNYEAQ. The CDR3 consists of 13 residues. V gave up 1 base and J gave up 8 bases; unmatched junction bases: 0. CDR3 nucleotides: TGTGCCAGCAGCTTAGGCGGGGGGGATGAGCAGTTCTTC. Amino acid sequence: CASSLGGGDEQFF.

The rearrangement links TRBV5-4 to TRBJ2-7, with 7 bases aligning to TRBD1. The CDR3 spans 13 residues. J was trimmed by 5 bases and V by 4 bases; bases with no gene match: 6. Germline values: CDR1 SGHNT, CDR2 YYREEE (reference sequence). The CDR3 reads CASSLKTGNEQYF. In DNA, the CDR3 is TGTGCCAGCAGCCTTAAGACAGGGAACGAGCAGTACTTC.

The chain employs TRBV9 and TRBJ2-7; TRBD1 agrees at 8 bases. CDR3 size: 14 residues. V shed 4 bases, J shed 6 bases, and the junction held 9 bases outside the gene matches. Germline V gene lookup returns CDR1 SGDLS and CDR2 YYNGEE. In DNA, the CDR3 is TGTGCCAGCAGCCCAGGGACAGGATTAAGCGAGCAGTACTTC. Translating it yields CASSPGTGLSEQYF.

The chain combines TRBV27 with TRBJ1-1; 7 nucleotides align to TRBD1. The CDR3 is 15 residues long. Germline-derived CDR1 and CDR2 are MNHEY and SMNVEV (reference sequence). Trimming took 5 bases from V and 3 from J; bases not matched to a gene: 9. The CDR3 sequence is CASSPPGQGDTEAFF. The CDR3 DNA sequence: TGTGCCAGCAGTCCTCCCGGGCAGGGGGACACTGAAGCTTTCTTT.

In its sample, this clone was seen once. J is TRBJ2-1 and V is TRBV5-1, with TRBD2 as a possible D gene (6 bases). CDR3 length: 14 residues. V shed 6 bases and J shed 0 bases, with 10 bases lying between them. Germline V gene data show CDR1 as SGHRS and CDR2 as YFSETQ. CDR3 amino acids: CASKRRGSYNEQFF. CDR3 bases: TGCGCCAGCAAGAGGCGGGGCTCCTACAATGAGCAGTTCTTC.